This entry concerns a single T cell receptor (beta chain). Generated by immunoSEQ multiplex PCR, the TCRdb table keeps only in-frame clones and is missing some. This sample carries approximately 60,000 clones, 80% to 95% of them seen once, and the ten largest clones take under 2.5%. The data belong to a study of T cell changes during pregnancy in multiple sclerosis. Per germline, CDR1 SEHNR and CDR2 FQNEAQ (reference sequence). The V end was cut by 3 bases, the J end by 2 bases, with 10 bases between. This CDR3 is 15 amino acids long. The source was peripheral blood, collected in the first trimester of pregnancy. The TCR comes from a female donor with multiple sclerosis, enrolled in a pregnancy study. This chain uses TRBV7-9 with TRBJ1-4; D is possibly TRBD1 (6 bases). In nucleotides, the CDR3 is TGTGCCAGCAGCTTGCCCCAGGGGACTAATGAAAAACTGTTTTTT. It is translated as CASSLPQGTNEKLFF.